One and the same sample provided the 9 T cell receptor beta chains below, sequenced in a study of cytomegalovirus exposure and HLA in healthy donors. Primers for the PCR totalled 60 Vbeta and 13 Jbeta. This table comes from immunoSEQ multiplex PCR, and its TCRdb copy is limited to in-frame clones, with some not included. This sample yields 40,000 or so clones, of which 70% to 80% are seen a single time; 1.4% belongs to the top ten. Material for sequencing was PBMCs. The source of these receptors is a man aged 25-45 years in good health and CMV-seronegative.

The chain couples TRBV13 to TRBJ2-7; maybe TRBD2 (6 bases). V lost 5 bases, J lost 3 bases, and 17 bases lay in between. Germline-derived CDR1 and CDR2 are PRHDT and FYEKMQ (reference sequence). This CDR3 is built from 15 residues. CDR3 bases: TGTGCCAGCAGCCCCGTCGCGGAGGGGAACTACGAGCAGTACTTC. Encoded protein: CASSPVAEGNYEQYF.

The chain combines TRBV6-6 with TRBJ2-1, with D perhaps TRBD1 (5 bases). This CDR3 has 12 residues. V was cut by 8 bases and J by 15 bases, with 20 bases left in between. Germline values: CDR1 MNHNY, CDR2 SVGAGI (reference sequence). Here the CDR3 DNA reads TGTGCCAGCGGGTACGAGACAGTTAGACGGTTCTTC. Protein product: CASGYETVRRFF.

This clone occurred a few times. The chain combines TRBV27 with TRBJ2-1, with 7 nucleotides matching TRBD1. The CDR3 totals 16 residues. CDR1 is MNHEY and CDR2 is SMNVEV in the germline V gene (reference sequence). The V gene end was trimmed by 6 bases and the J gene end by 3 bases; junction bases not matched to a gene: 11. This CDR3 reads CASRTPGTAVYNEQFF. CDR3 coding DNA: TGTGCCAGCAGGACACCCGGGACAGCCGTCTACAATGAGCAGTTCTTC.

The J gene is TRBJ2-5, the V gene TRBV9; D is unclear. Trimming took off 0 bases at V and 5 bases at J, with 8 bases between the two ends. Germline V gives CDR1 SGDLS, CDR2 YYNGEE. This CDR3 is built from 13 residues. The CDR3 reads CASSVGGEETQYF. The CDR3 bases are TGTGCCAGCAGCGTAGGCGGCGAGGAGACCCAGTACTTC.

CDR3 DNA sequence: TGTGCCAGCAGCTCGAGCGTTTACTACGAGCAGTACTTC. This gives the protein CASSSSVYYEQYF. The chain couples TRBV7-2 to TRBJ2-7; D remains ambiguous. Trimming stripped 4 bases from V and 3 bases from J, with 10 bases between. The CDR3 is 13 amino acids. Germline loops: CDR1 SGHTA, CDR2 FQGNSA.

In DNA form, the CDR3 reads TGTGCCAGCAGCCCTCAATCGGGGTCCTACAATGAGCAGTTCTTC. Its translation: CASSPQSGSYNEQFF. This chain connects TRBV7-3 to TRBJ2-1; D is possibly TRBD2 (5 bases). This CDR3 has 15 residues. CDR1 SGHTA and CDR2 FQGTGA come from the germline V gene. V lost 5 bases and J lost 1, with 12 bases in between.

This sequence joins TRBV10-3 and TRBJ2-7, with D possibly TRBD1 on 6 matching bases. The V gene's germline CDR1 is ENHRY and CDR2 SYGVKD. V lost 6 bases to trimming and J lost 7 bases, with 10 bases between them. This CDR3 comprises 11 residues. The CDR3 nucleotides read TGTGCCATCAGCAACCAGGGGGAGCAGTACTTC. Translated, it gives CAISNQGEQYF.

The chain joins TRBV6-1 to TRBJ2-5; possibly TRBD2 for D (6 bases). TRBJ2-7 matches the DNA end more closely, so the J call is doubtful. Germline V CDR1 and CDR2: MNHNS, SASEGT. The CDR3 runs to 14 residues. The CDR3 coding sequence is TGTGCCAGCAGTGAATACGGGAGTATCGACGAGCAGTACTTC. Encoded protein: CASSEYGSIDEQYF.

The chain links TRBV27 to TRBJ2-7, with 11 bases lining up with TRBD1. V was pared by 2 bases and J by 4 bases, with 4 bases of the junction left unmatched. Germline V gene lookup returns CDR1 MNHEY and CDR2 SMNVEV (reference sequence). The CDR3 length is 15 residues. In DNA, the CDR3 is TGTGCCAGCAGTTTAACCGGGACAGGGGGGTACGAGCAGTACTTC. Residues: CASSLTGTGGYEQYF.